This T cell receptor (beta chain) was documented in a study of beta chain features in type 1 diabetes. On the study more broadly: Taken together, all samples contributed more than 90,000,000 examined sorted cells.

Study-wide results and caveats: Among all four CD4+ subsets, Type 1 diabetes patients had TCRB CDR3s that were moderately but significantly shorter. Cells carrying high TCR expression could end up over-represented when cDNA is sequenced.

Only a few counts were recorded for this clone. Its antigen remains unidentified. Post-sort purity exceeded 98% for all sorted populations. What was sequenced were expressed TCRB transcripts, since all of the isolated RNA had been reverse transcribed. Sequencing used immunoSEQ multiplex PCR; TCRdb keeps in-frame clones, though not all of them. The sample has some 640,000 clones; about 14% are singletons. This CDR3 has 11 amino acids. The germline V gene encodes CDR1 SNHLY and CDR2 FYNNEI. V was trimmed by 6 bases and J by 6 bases, leaving 3 bases between them. Sequences were obtained from naive CD4+ T cells from blood. The chain is built from TRBV2 and TRBJ1-6; D gene ambiguous. The origin of this receptor is a man between 18 and 29 years old with type 1 diabetes. The CDR3 DNA sequence: TGTGCCAGCAGAACTAATTCACCCCTCCACTTT. It yields the protein CASRTNSPLHF.